This T cell receptor beta chain appears in the sequencing data of a study of cytomegalovirus exposure and HLA in healthy donors (dated by TCRdb to 2017 to 2019). At the level of the whole study: According to an earlier analysis of a few hundred of the donors, 200 million or so T cells yielded 90 million to 140 million unique TCR beta sequences and about 280 Gb of sequence data. Of the roughly 420 genotyped donors, roughly 80% were placed in the genetic ancestry cluster associated with self-reported Caucasian donors. A handful of DR-DQ haplotypes were handled as single units for association and clustering because linkage in the cohort was strong. In the later analysis, no new phenotypic data were used to find candidate immune exposures; instead, reliance was placed on TCR beta sequences and their occurrence across donors. High-throughput TCR immunosequencing, statistical association of individual TCRs with disease status, and machine learning were combined to predict cytomegalovirus infection status. A separate validation cohort of 100 to 150 different subjects was used in addition to the roughly 670-subject first cohort. The study aimed to test whether signatures of past pathogen exposure could be identified by cataloging public T cell receptors. All discovery cohort repertoires had been generated on a single sequencing platform. Donor age, sex, ethnicity and CMV serostatus were compiled alongside the repertoire data. Using immunosequencing, the study profiled T cell repertoires from about 620 subjects and related those repertoires to cytomegalovirus serostatus. Among roughly 370 genotyped donors of the cohort, an average of around 240,000 unique TCR beta nucleotide sequences were sequenced per donor, roughly a sixth of them non-productive. The number of donors typed differed by locus, with about 629-630 for A, B, C, DRB1 and DQB1, 522 for DQA1, 606 for DPA1, and 450 to 480 for DPB1. In a later analysis, previously published TCR beta repertoires from more than 500 donors were re-analyzed and high-resolution HLA genotyping was added so that TCR occurrence patterns could be studied. An earlier analysis of fewer than 750 of the donors used high-throughput TCR beta sequencing to judge whether each TCR beta V gene segment behaved as functional or pseudogenic. HLA typing included class I and class II loci at four-digit resolution. In a later genetic analysis, genome-wide SNP genotypes for about three fifths of the roughly 670 donors were used, and that subset was treated as a discovery cohort. An early release covering 500 to 750 HLA-typed donors comprised about 300 gigabases of sequencing data and tens of millions of unique TCR sequences.

As for this clone: Its specific antigen is unknown. No quality values exist for individual bases; no much larger clone is one base distant.

The CDR1 and CDR2 encoded by the germline V gene are MDHEN and SYDVKM. Clipping removes 3 bases from V and 5 bases from J, with 10 as the unmatched junction base count. From the cysteine up to the phenylalanine, the CDR3 has a length of 15 residues. Of all the DNA, just the CDR3 is kept, 45 bases in frame from base 1. Paper-wide results and their limitations: When HLA alleles, especially DR and DQ, strongly co-occurred, TCR associations were difficult to assign to individual alleles. Linkage disequilibrium might explain the correlated functional status among segregating V segments, but an unknown experimental factor could not be ruled out. In a later analysis, the rate of TCR association differed among HLA loci, with DRB1 alleles having the most associated TCRs and HLA-C alleles having the fewest. In both the original and validation cohorts, the classifier was reported to diagnose cytomegalovirus status with high specificity and sensitivity. A later genetic analysis associated a missense DCLRE1C variant with V-gene and J-gene trimming of TCR beta chains, and an independent cohort replicated the association. Specific HLA alleles were associated with around 18,000 TCR beta sequences at a false discovery rate of 0.05 in a later analysis. The cohort was sequenced for TCR beta chains only, and without alpha or paired-chain data the features that could be detected were limited. A total of fewer than 200 TCR beta chains were listed by the study as associated with cytomegalovirus. The presence/absence analyses assumed that sequencing depth was roughly uniform across donors, and that assumption may not be true. Across donors, most TCR sequences were observed very rarely, whereas some public TCRs were present in many individuals. In a later analysis, most CMV-associated TCR beta chains were found to appear HLA-restricted, with HLA associations seemingly driven largely by CMV exposure. A cluster of highly shared sequence variants was judged likely to be a technical artifact of the sequencing pipeline. In an earlier analysis of about 600 of the donors, most TCR beta V segments appeared in productive rearrangements about 90% or about 30% of the time, broadly matching IMGT annotations. In a later analysis, several top co-occurrence clusters were reported to appear linked to parvovirus B19, influenza, CMV and Epstein-Barr virus. A later analysis found that HLA-associated TCR beta chains were more clonally expanded and had lower generation probabilities than equally common non-associated chains. The authors suggested that the approach could potentially be generalized to other disease states and immunological phenotypes. A further reported finding was that TCR beta sequences accurately predicted the HLA-A and HLA-B alleles for most subjects in the first cohort. Some IMGT-functional V segments, including TRBV6-2 and TRBV6-3, could not be told apart with the 87-base-pair reads, so those segments were excluded. Compared with the 666-donor mean, donors in an Asian-associated ancestry cluster had fewer N-insertions in productive TCRs, according to a later genetic analysis. The only immune exposure information available for the cohort was CMV serostatus. In vitro tests confirmed that a few of the cytomegalovirus-associated TCR beta chains recognize cytomegalovirus antigens. HLA typing was unavailable for some donors at each locus, so association tests used only the typed subset. Because counts were too low, 15 to 20 rarely observed V segments, including chromosome 9 orphons, were excluded from the earlier analysis of some 590 of the donors.

Library generation was performed with the immunoSEQ multiplex PCR assay. For the multiplex PCR, a mixture combining 60 forward primers for TCR Vbeta segments and 13 reverse primers for TCR Jbeta segments was used. The CDR3 region of rearranged TCR beta genes was amplified from genomic DNA with a multiplex PCR assay. On the Illumina HiSeq System, the amplified TCR beta libraries were sequenced as 87-base-pair reads. Concerning the study's data processing: Across the 700 or so repertoires, a later analysis counted around 80 million unique TCR beta chains, around 11 million of which were shared by at least two donors. To remove PCR and sequencing errors, raw reads were error-corrected and collapsed into unique sequences using a nearest-neighbor algorithm that merged closely related sequences. V, D and J gene segments were assigned by aligning CDR3 sequences to IMGT reference sequences. For a sequence to be retained, a match of at least six nucleotides was required to both a V gene segment and a J gene segment. A rearrangement counted as productive if the CDR3 had no stop codons and remained in frame with V and J, and every other rearrangement counted as non-productive. Following IMGT convention, CDR3 was defined as the stretch from the second conserved V-encoded cysteine up to the conserved J-encoded phenylalanine. Sequences without an unambiguous match to a single V gene segment were excluded from the earlier analysis of several hundred of the donors. An earlier analysis of under 750 of the donors called V segments functional above 56.7% productive rearrangements and segregating when the between-donor standard deviation exceeded 5%. To diagnose cytomegalovirus status from the catalog of TCR beta chain sequences, a statistical classification framework was built. In a later analysis, V and J genes were assigned by comparing TCR nucleotide sequences against IMGT/GENE-DB human TR gene sequences. A later analysis assigned CDR3 sequences and most-parsimonious VDJ recombination scenarios with the TCRdist pipeline. In a later analysis, each TCR beta chain was defined by its CDR3 amino acid sequence together with its V-gene family, and reads lacking a unique V-gene family were excluded. As a way to deal with suspected cross-contamination and a sequencing artifact, a later analysis dropped nearly 600 nucleotide sequences that were highly shared and had low generation probability. In a later analysis, a clonal expansion index was calculated for each public chain from normalized within-repertoire ranks of inferred template counts. In a later analysis, generation probabilities were computed with a VDJ recombination model fitted to out-of-frame rearrangements, and the resulting probabilities were checked against IGoR. In a later analysis, TCR-TCR, TCR-HLA and TCR-CMV co-occurrence was scored with hypergeometric tests, and a repertoire-size bias correction was applied to TCR pairs. To estimate false discovery rates, a later analysis permuted the HLA or CMV assignments 20 times. In a later analysis, co-occurring TCRs were grouped using DBSCAN, with TCRdist sequence similarity added in when clustering inside HLA-allele-positive subsets. Repertoires with fewer than 30,000 or more than 120,000 public chains were left out of co-occurrence clustering, as were several repertoires with anomalous nucleotide sharing. TCRdb obtained this table from immuneACCESS and retained in-frame rearrangements with V and J assigned. These tables miss some clones; where compared with another copy, unresolved V genes account for less than half of the shortfall, and the remainder is unexplained. The V and J calls and clone size were taken over from that table, and D and trimming were inferred from the DNA. The sample yields about 190,000 clones; around 67% were counted once. The ten largest clonotypes hold less than 4% of the sample.

The cohort consisted of fewer than 700 healthy bone marrow donors. At the time of sampling, every cohort member was nominally healthy, though immune exposures that went unrecorded were likely present. The donor tested CMV seropositive and was one of the 289 seropositive cohort members. Each donor provided a peripheral blood sample, and peripheral blood mononuclear cells were used for TCR beta sequencing. The Qiagen DNeasy Blood Extraction Kit was used to extract genomic DNA from the blood cell samples. The rearrangement joined TRBV28 to TRBJ2-7; 7 junctional bases match TRBD2. The clonotype was recovered from a woman in her 30s in good health and CMV-seropositive. Sequencing was performed on PBMCs. The CDR3 reads as follows: CASSFRGGGSDEQYF. In nucleotides, the sequence is TGTGCCAGCAGTTTCCGCGGGGGAGGTAGCGACGAGCAGTACTTC. The variable domain in full, with residues beyond the CDR3 obtained from the reference TRBV28 and TRBJ2-7 genes, is DVKVTQSSRYLVKRTGEKVFLECVQDMDHENMFWYRQDPGLGLRLIYFSYDVKMKEKGDIPEGYSVSREKKERFSLILESASTNQTSMYLCASSFRGGGSDEQYFGPGTRLTVT.